This TCR beta chain emerged from a study of control samples from healthy donors and cancer patients. Libraries were prepared by immunoSEQ multiplex PCR; TCRdb keeps only in-frame clonotypes and omits some of them. The repertoire holds just over 150,000 clones, 70% to 90% seen once, with more than 10% in the top ten. Sequencing was done on a sample of blood. The clonotype originates from a man aged 25 to 40 in good health.

The CDR3 protein is CASSLQRNTEAFF. CDR3 nucleotides: TGTGCCAGCAGTCTACAGAGGAACACTGAAGCTTTCTTT. V is TRBV14 and J is TRBJ1-1; no clear D gene. The germline V gene encodes CDR1 SGHDN and CDR2 FVKESK. This CDR3 comprises 13 residues. Trimming left V 6 bases short and J 1 base short, with 9 bases between.